The 28 T cell receptor beta chains below come from one sample, sequenced in a study of T cell repertoires in cytomegalovirus infection. MiXCR, run by TCRdb on the reads, gives a single entry per CDR3 protein. The repertoire has hundreds of thousands of distinct CDR3 sequences, approximately 34% of them found once; the top ten carry 2.5% to 3.5%. The material sequenced was PBMCs. The origin of the receptors is a human donor in good health (CMV status not recorded). Some clones in this sample may be carry-over from other donors' samples.

This clonotype has more than one count but fewer than ten. The chain has TRBV7-9 and TRBJ1-6; D ambiguous. Germline V lookup: CDR1 SEHNR, CDR2 FQNEAQ (reference sequence). There are 12 residues in the CDR3. V dropped 2 bases and J dropped 15 bases, with 11 bases sitting between them. The chain's CDR3 is CASSLNPGDLHF. The DNA for the CDR3 is TGTGCCAGCAGCTTAAATCCGGGCGACCTCCACTTT.

This clonotype has just a few counts. The rearrangement uses TRBV6-1 and TRBJ1-3; 8 bases align to TRBD1. The CDR3 consists of 14 residues. V shed 5 bases and J 5 bases; nucleotides not matched to a gene: 5. Per the germline V gene, CDR1 is MNHNS and CDR2 is SASEGT. This chain's CDR3 is CASSYTGGRNTIYF. The CDR3 bases are TGTGCCAGCAGTTATACAGGGGGGAGAAACACCATATATTTT.

Concerning this clonotype: In this CDR3 the conserved last residue, phenylalanine or tryptophan, is missing, so a read error is likely. The V gene is TRBV20-1, the J gene TRBJ2-4, with a tentative D call TRBD2 (5 bases). In germline, CDR1 is DFQATT, CDR2 SNEGSKA (reference sequence). V was trimmed by 3 bases and J by 4 bases, leaving 16 bases between them. The CDR3 runs to 15 residues. CDR3 region: CSASKPSSRKNIQYL. The CDR3 region has the DNA TGCAGTGCTAGTAAACCTAGCTCAAGGAAAAACATTCAGTACTTA.

The genes are TRBV3-1 and TRBJ1-5, with D unclear. The CDR3 runs to 15 residues. Germline V gene sequence: CDR1 LGHDT, CDR2 YNNKEL (reference sequence). V lost 0 bases to trimming and J lost 7 bases, with 13 bases between them. The CDR3 DNA is TGTGCCAGCAGCCAAGATTCCGGGTACCGACAGCCCCAGCATTTT. Amino acids: CASSQDSGYRQPQHF.

The rearrangement joins TRBV6-1 to TRBJ2-2, with D unresolved. The CDR3 has 15 amino acids. The V gene's germline CDR1 is MNHNS and CDR2 SASEGT. V lost 1 base, J lost 2 bases, and 8 bases lay in between. The CDR3 loop reads CASSEDRSNTGELFF. CDR3 DNA sequence: TGTGCCAGCAGTGAAGATAGGAGTAACACCGGGGAGCTGTTTTTT.

V gene TRBV15 combines with J gene TRBJ2-2; D may be TRBD2 (7 bases). This CDR3 has 16 residues. V lost 1 base and J lost 4, with 13 bases in between. In germline, CDR1 is LNHNV, CDR2 YYDKDF (reference sequence). The CDR3 sequence is CATSRVRGAGTGELFF. The CDR3, as DNA: TGTGCCACCAGCAGAGTACGGGGGGCAGGCACCGGGGAGCTGTTTTTT.

V is TRBV7-9 and J is TRBJ2-5, with 7 bases identical to TRBD2. There are 16 residues in the CDR3. V shed 6 bases and J 4 bases; nucleotides not matched to a gene: 14. The V gene's germline CDR1 is SEHNR and CDR2 FQNEAQ (reference sequence). The CDR3 DNA is TGTGCCAGCAGTTCACCCACGGACACGGGAGGAGAGACCCAGTACTTC. This gives the protein CASSSPTDTGGETQYF.

This clonotype was recorded a few times. The gene calls are TRBV28 and TRBJ2-7, with D perhaps matching TRBD2 (5 bases). The ends were cut back, 8 bases at V and 3 bases at J, with 8 bases in the middle. Germline V gene data show CDR1 as MDHEN and CDR2 as SYDVKM. There are 11 residues in the CDR3. The CDR3 spells CASGGYYEQYF. The CDR3 coding sequence is TGTGCCAGCGGAGGATACTACGAGCAGTACTTC.

V gene TRBV12-3 or TRBV12-4 combines with J gene TRBJ1-6; 7 bases map to TRBD1. Trimming cost V 5 bases and J 5 bases; bases outside gene matches: 6. There are 15 residues in the CDR3. The CDR3 bases are TGTGCCAGCAGTGCGGGACAGCGAAATAATTCACCCCTCCACTTT. It encodes CASSAGQRNNSPLHF.

The chain combines TRBV7-9 with TRBJ1-2; D might be TRBD1 (5 bases). The CDR3 contains 15 residues. Per the germline V gene, CDR1 is SEHNR and CDR2 is FQNEAQ (reference sequence). V lost 3 bases and J lost 2, with 13 bases in between. The CDR3 sequence: CASSFGTTKNYGYTF. In DNA, the CDR3 is TGTGCCAGCAGCTTTGGGACGACAAAGAACTATGGCTACACCTTC. The whole variable domain, filled in from reference TRBV7-9 and TRBJ1-2, reads DTGVSQNPRHKITKRGQNVTFRCDPISEHNRLYWYRQTLGQGPEFLTYFQNEAQLEKSRLLSDRFSAERPKGSFSTLEIQRTEQGDSAMYLCASSFGTTKNYGYTFGSGTRLTVV.

The chain uses TRBV28 and TRBJ2-5; D might be TRBD1 (8 bases). Germline CDR1 is MDHEN and CDR2 is SYDVKM. The CDR3 has 13 residues. The V end was cut by 7 bases, the J end by 2 bases, with 11 bases between. The CDR3 protein is CASNRGGQETQYF. In DNA form, the CDR3 reads TGTGCCAGCAACAGGGGGGGACAAGAGACCCAGTACTTC.

The table lists this clonotype with a few counts. V usage is TRBV27 and J usage is TRBJ2-7, with no clear D. Looked up from germline, CDR1 is MNHEY and CDR2 is SMNVEV (reference sequence). V gave up 2 bases and J gave up 5 bases, with 10 bases separating them. CDR3 length: 13 amino acids. CDR3 DNA: TGTGCCAGCAGTTTACGATGGCCCGACGAGCAGTACTTC. Translation gives CASSLRWPDEQYF.

V is TRBV20-1 and J is TRBJ2-1, with D maybe TRBD1 (6 bases). Germline CDR1 DFQATT, CDR2 SNEGSKA (reference sequence). The CDR3 spans 14 residues. V lost 6 bases and J 7 bases, leaving 19 bases between the germline ends. In nucleotides, the CDR3 is TGCAGTGCCTACCGAGGGGGAGATCAGAATGAGCAGTTCTTC. It specifies CSAYRGGDQNEQFF.

This clonotype was recorded at least ten times. The J gene is TRBJ1-4, the V gene TRBV7-6, with 9 bases lining up with TRBD1. The CDR3 loop spans 17 amino acids. With V trimmed by 2 bases and J by 3 bases, 7 bases remained unmatched. Germline V gene sequence: CDR1 SGHVS, CDR2 FNYEAQ. DNA of the CDR3: TGTGCCAGCAGCTTAACCCGACAGGGGGGGTCTAATGAAAAACTGTTTTTT. It codes for CASSLTRQGGSNEKLFF.

This clonotype was observed at least ten times. The CDR3 is CASSKQGLWGYTF. In nucleotides, the CDR3 is TGTGCCAGCAGTAAACAGGGGCTGTGGGGCTACACCTTC. The chain employs TRBV7-2 and TRBJ1-2; 7 bases agree with TRBD1. With V trimmed by 6 bases and J by 8 bases, 9 bases remained unmatched. Germline CDR1 and CDR2: SGHTA and FQGNSA. The CDR3 contains 13 residues.

The chain is built from TRBV27 and TRBJ2-7; TRBD2 aligns across 10 bases. The CDR3 covers 16 residues. Germline V CDR1 and CDR2: MNHEY, SMNVEV (reference sequence). V lost 3 bases to trimming and J lost 2 bases; unmatched junction nucleotides: 7. CDR3 region: CASSLSSGLAPYEQYF. The DNA of the CDR3 is TGTGCCAGCAGTTTGTCCTCGGGACTAGCGCCCTACGAGCAGTACTTC.

The chain has TRBV6-6 and TRBJ1-3; TRBD1 agrees at 7 bases. The CDR3 contains 14 residues. Germline V gene data show CDR1 as MNHNY and CDR2 as SVGAGI (reference sequence). Germline trimming cut 7 bases from V and 5 bases from J; bases unmatched to any gene: 8. DNA for the CDR3: TGTGCCAGCACCGCTAAGACAGGGAGAAACACCATATATTTT. Its protein product is CASTAKTGRNTIYF.

This clonotype showed up just a few times. The CDR3 DNA reads TGCGCCAGCAGCTTGGCTGGGACAGGGATGAACACTGAAGCTTTCTTT. It specifies CASSLAGTGMNTEAFF. The chain is built from TRBV5-1 and TRBJ1-1, with 9 bases matching TRBD1. CDR3 length equals 16 residues. Germline CDR1 SGHRS, CDR2 YFSETQ. The junction had 3 bases not matched to a gene; V was cut back by 0 bases and J by 0 bases.

This chain connects TRBV12-3 or TRBV12-4 to TRBJ2-1, with D maybe TRBD2 (6 bases). The CDR3 loop spans 16 amino acids. Trimming pared 1 base from V and 0 bases from J, leaving 10 bases between. The CDR3 sequence is CASSLEIAASYNEQFF. The CDR3 DNA follows: TGTGCCAGCAGTTTAGAAATAGCGGCCTCCTACAATGAGCAGTTCTTC.

The rearrangement links TRBV20-1 to TRBJ2-7; no clear D. The germline CDR1 and CDR2 sequences are DFQATT and SNEGSKA (reference sequence). V lost 3 bases, J lost 5 bases, and 17 bases lay in between. The CDR3 covers 14 residues. The CDR3 is CSASLVIGANEQYF. In nucleotides, the CDR3 is TGCAGTGCTAGTTTGGTTATAGGTGCCAACGAGCAGTACTTC.

J is TRBJ1-5 and V is TRBV7-2, with 7 bases fitting TRBD1. Germline CDR1 SGHTA, CDR2 FQGNSA. V lost 8 bases and J lost 6; bases outside the gene matches: 10. This CDR3 is built from 14 residues. CDR3 sequence: CASGSRGQGQPQHF. In DNA form, the CDR3 reads TGTGCCAGCGGGTCGAGGGGGCAGGGTCAGCCCCAGCATTTT.

This clonotype was found many times. The rearrangement links TRBV7-2 to TRBJ2-1, with 9 positions matching TRBD2. Looked up from germline, CDR1 is SGHTA and CDR2 is FQGNSA. The junction had 11 bases not matched to a gene; V was cut back by 6 bases and J by 8 bases. The CDR3 has 15 residues. CDR3 in DNA: TGTGCCAGCAGGTCCCCCGGGACTAGCCGCCATGAGCAGTTCTTC. Its protein product is CASRSPGTSRHEQFF.

In regard to this clonotype: A read error is possible here, since a much larger clone lies one base away. The chain joins TRBV7-8 to TRBJ1-1; no definite D call. Germline values: CDR1 SGHVS, CDR2 FQNEAQ. Trimming took 8 bases from V and 0 from J, leaving 13 bases between them. This CDR3 comprises 14 residues. CDR3 residues: CASGLAAMNTEAFF. CDR3 sequence (DNA): TGTGCCAGCGGTTTGGCCGCCATGAACACTGAAGCTTTCTTT.

This clonotype was detected ten times or more. The chain carries TRBV7-6 and TRBJ2-1; 11 bases align to TRBD1. Germline-derived CDR1 and CDR2 are SGHVS and FNYEAQ. The J segment lost 6 bases and the V segment lost 1 base, leaving 14 bases of the junction unmatched. The CDR3 runs to 19 residues. CDR3 residues: CASSLGGQGDEWFINEQFF. The CDR3 DNA reads TGTGCCAGCAGCTTAGGGGGACAGGGGGACGAATGGTTTATCAATGAGCAGTTCTTC.

With respect to this clonotype: A read error may produce the germline difference seen at one junction end. The chain employs TRBV28 and TRBJ1-1, with a possible D match to TRBD1 (6 bases). CDR3 length: 13 residues. Germline-derived CDR1 and CDR2 are MDHEN and SYDVKM. The CDR3 bases are TGTGCGAGCAACAGGGCAAAGAACACTGAAGCTTTCTTT. Protein sequence: CASNRAKNTEAFF.

This chain joins TRBV28 and TRBJ1-4, with a weak D call TRBD1 (5 bases). The germline V and J ends were trimmed by 3 bases and 7 bases, with 15 bases remaining between them. CDR1 and CDR2 from the germline V gene are MDHEN and SYDVKM. CDR3 length equals 15 residues. The CDR3 sequence is CASSFFSPGGEKLFF. CDR3 DNA sequence: TGTGCCAGCAGTTTCTTCAGCCCCGGGGGTGAAAAACTGTTTTTT.

This clonotype was picked up one time. The V and J genes are TRBV11-1 and TRBJ2-7; D perhaps matches TRBD2 (6 bases). This CDR3 comprises 17 residues. Looked up from germline, CDR1 is SGHAT and CDR2 is FQDESV (reference sequence). Deletions cut 3 bases from V and 0 bases from J, with 18 bases between. The CDR3 region is CASSFRRGGVSSYEQYF. The CDR3 nucleotides read TGTGCCAGCAGCTTCCGACGCGGAGGGGTGAGCTCCTACGAGCAGTACTTC.

This clonotype was seen only a few times. The V gene is TRBV6-5, the J gene TRBJ2-3; either TRBD1 or TRBD2 may fit D (5 bases each). Germline loops: CDR1 MNHEY, CDR2 SVGAGI. There are 15 residues in the CDR3. Trimming stripped 6 bases from V and 2 bases from J, with 15 bases between. The CDR3 spells CASRNSGTVTDTQYF. The CDR3 nucleotides read TGTGCCAGCAGGAACTCAGGGACGGTCACAGATACGCAGTATTTT.